The present T cell receptor beta chain was sequenced within a study of CD8 T cells in ankylosing spondylitis. Findings and caveats of the study: Disease-linked clones reportedly showed significant enrichment in matched ankylosing spondylitis synovial fluid. Past research had described some motif variants in reactive arthritis synovial fluid and blood. Relatively rare in peripheral blood, disease-linked clones were also CD8+. What appeared characteristic of ankylosing spondylitis blood was a TCR beta motif of several highly homologous variants.

With 6 bases removed from V and 8 bases from J, the gap between germline ends came to 19 bases. Germline V gene data show CDR1 as MNHEY and CDR2 as SMNVEV (reference sequence). The CDR3 has 15 residues. TCRdb reprocessed the 5' RACE reads with MiXCR, giving one entry per CDR3 protein. Of around 490,000 distinct CDR3 sequences listed, about 5.4% are singletons. The table lists this clonotype with many counts. Antigen specificity is unknown. The specimen was blood, either unsorted or a sorted T cell fraction (not recorded which). The sequence was obtained from a male donor with ankylosing spondylitis. This chain connects TRBV27 to TRBJ1-4, with a weak D call TRBD1 (6 bases). DNA for the CDR3: TGTGCCAGCAGCCCCCAGGGGAGAGGTTACGAAAAACTGTTTTTT. It translates to CASSPQGRGYEKLFF. Full variable domain (missing parts from reference TRBV27 and TRBJ1-4): EAQVTQNPRYLITVTGKKLTVTCSQNMNHEYMSWYRQDPGLGLRQIYYSMNVEVTDKGDVPEGYKVSRKEKRNFPLILESPSPNQTSLYFCASSPQGRGYEKLFFGSGTQLSVL.